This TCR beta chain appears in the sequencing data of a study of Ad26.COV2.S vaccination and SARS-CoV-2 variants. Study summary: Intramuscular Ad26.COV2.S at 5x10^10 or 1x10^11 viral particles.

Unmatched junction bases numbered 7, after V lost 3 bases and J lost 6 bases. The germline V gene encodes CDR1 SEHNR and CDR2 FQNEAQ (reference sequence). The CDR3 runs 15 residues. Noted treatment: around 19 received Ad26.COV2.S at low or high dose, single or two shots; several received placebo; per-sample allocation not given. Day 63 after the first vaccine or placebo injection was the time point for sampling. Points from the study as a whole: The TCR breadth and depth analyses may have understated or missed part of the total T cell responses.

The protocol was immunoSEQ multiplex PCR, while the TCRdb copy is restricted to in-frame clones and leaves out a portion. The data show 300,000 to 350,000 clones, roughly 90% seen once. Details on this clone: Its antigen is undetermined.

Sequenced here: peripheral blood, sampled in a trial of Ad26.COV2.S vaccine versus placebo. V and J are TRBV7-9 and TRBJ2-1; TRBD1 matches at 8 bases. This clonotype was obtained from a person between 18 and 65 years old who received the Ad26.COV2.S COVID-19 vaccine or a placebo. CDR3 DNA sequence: TGTGCCAGCAGCTTGCCCCCGGGACAGGCCAATGAGCAGTTCTTC. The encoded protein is CASSLPPGQANEQFF.